The TCR beta chain under discussion was sequenced for a study of beta chain features in type 1 diabetes. Across the whole study: On cell yields, gender and age, patients and healthy donors were similar.

This clone appeared a few times. What it binds is not known. The whole isolated RNA underwent reverse transcription, so sequencing captured expressed TCRB transcripts. Method: immunoSEQ multiplex PCR; TCRdb's copy keeps in-frame clones and lacks some. The data contain 680,000 or so clones, roughly 13% of them seen just once; the ten biggest clones take up 0.02% to 0.025%. Findings of the study overall: Type 1 diabetes patients had moderately but significantly shorter TCRB CDR3s in all four CD4+ subsets. Naive, central memory and Treg TCRB repertoires seemed to resemble each other more closely in patients than they did in healthy donors.

Source material: naive CD4+ T cells from blood. This clonotype was obtained from a man between 18 and 35 years old with type 1 diabetes.

The CDR3 DNA is TGTGCCAGCAGCTTAGTCTCAGGGGGCGAGACCCAGTACTTC. This codes for CASSLVSGGETQYF. This chain joins TRBV7-9 and TRBJ2-5, with 8 bases fitting TRBD1. CDR1 SEHNR and CDR2 FQNEAQ come from the germline V gene (reference sequence). This CDR3 is 14 amino acids long. The J segment lost 5 bases and the V segment lost 1 base, leaving 3 bases of the junction unmatched.